A single sample gave rise to the 30 T cell receptor beta chains below, sequenced in a study of blood T cell repertoires in COVID-19. The repertoire was sequenced with immunoSEQ multiplex PCR; TCRdb's copy has only in-frame clones and lacks some. The sample lists about 160,000 clones, around 80% seen once, with roughly 9.2% in the top ten. The sample comprised peripheral blood. The origin of the receptors is a woman of 80 years or more with active or convalescent COVID-19.

The V call is TRBV6-5, the J call TRBJ1-2; D is perhaps TRBD1 (6 bases). CDR3 length: 15 residues. V dropped 2 bases and J dropped 5 bases, with 15 bases sitting between them. Germline V gene data show CDR1 as MNHEY and CDR2 as SVGAGI. This CDR3 reads CASSYSPGVGYGYTF. In DNA, the CDR3 is TGTGCCAGCAGTTACAGCCCAGGGGTGGGGTATGGCTACACCTTC.

The chain is built from TRBV7-2 and TRBJ1-2, with a possible D match to TRBD1 (6 bases). V lost 5 bases, J lost 2 bases, and 12 bases lay in between. CDR1 SGHTA and CDR2 FQGNSA come from the germline V gene. The CDR3 length is 14 residues. Here the CDR3 reads CASSLQGSNYGYTF. The CDR3 region has the DNA TGTGCCAGCAGCCTCCAGGGGAGCAACTATGGCTACACCTTC.

The chain has TRBV19 and TRBJ2-2; 7 bases map to TRBD2. Germline loops: CDR1 LNHDA, CDR2 SQIVND (reference sequence). Germline trimming cut 8 bases from V and 6 bases from J; bases unmatched to any gene: 9. The CDR3 runs to 14 residues. CDR3 DNA: TGTGCCAGTCCCGAGGGAGGGGACTCCGGGGAGCTGTTTTTT. Amino acid sequence: CASPEGGDSGELFF.

The V call is TRBV30, the J call TRBJ1-6; 8 bases agree with TRBD1. The germline V gene encodes CDR1 GTSNPN and CDR2 SVGIG (reference sequence). The length of the CDR3 is 17 residues. V trimming: 0 bases; J trimming: 7 bases; junction bases outside the gene matches: 11. This chain's CDR3 is CAWSVRSGGSGNSPLHF. The CDR3 nucleotides read TGTGCCTGGAGTGTTCGGTCAGGGGGCTCGGGCAATTCACCCCTCCACTTT.

V is TRBV11-2 and J is TRBJ1-3, with 9 nucleotides matching TRBD1. The CDR3 sequence is 17 residues long. The ends lost 4 bases at V and 4 bases at J; junction bases unmatched: 11. Germline V gene data show CDR1 as SGHAT and CDR2 as FQNNGV. The CDR3 spells CASSSHLTGGRGNTIYF. The CDR3 DNA reads TGTGCCAGCAGCTCCCACTTGACAGGGGGGAGAGGAAACACCATATATTTT.

A single count supports this clone. This sequence joins TRBV9 and TRBJ2-1; 8 nucleotides align to TRBD2. The CDR3 is 16 residues long. Trimming cost V 6 bases and J 0 bases; bases outside gene matches: 8. Germline V CDR1 and CDR2: SGDLS, YYNGEE. Here the CDR3 reads CASTTTSAGSYNEQFF. CDR3 bases: TGTGCCAGCACTACGACTAGCGCGGGCTCCTACAATGAGCAGTTCTTC. Full variable domain (remainder filled in from reference TRBV9 and TRBJ2-1): DSGVTQTPKHLITATGQRVTLRCSPRSGDLSVYWYQQSLDQGLQFLIQYYNGEERAKGNILERFSAQQFPDLHSELNLSSLELGDSALYFCASTTTSAGSYNEQFFGPGTRLTVL.

The chain has TRBV10-3 and TRBJ2-7; 9 bases map to TRBD1. V was pared by 2 bases and J by 2 bases, with 4 bases of the junction left unmatched. The germline V gene has CDR1 ENHRY and CDR2 SYGVKD. The CDR3 has 15 amino acids. Written as DNA, the CDR3 is TGTGCCATCAGTGAGGGCGGGACAGGGACCTACGAGCAGTACTTC. Translated, it gives CAISEGGTGTYEQYF.

The rearrangement joins TRBV19 to TRBJ1-3; possible D gene TRBD1, 5 bases. CDR1 and CDR2 (germline): LNHDA, SQIVND (reference sequence). The V end lost 5 bases, the J end lost 2 bases, and 25 bases lay between the germline ends. The CDR3 sequence is 19 residues long. The CDR3 sequence: CASSPPGGRRMGTGNTIYF. As DNA, the CDR3 is TGTGCCAGTAGTCCCCCCGGGGGAAGGAGAATGGGGACTGGAAACACCATATATTTT.

About this clone: Other DNA sequences in this sample translate to the same CDR3. The rearrangement links TRBV27 to TRBJ1-2; TRBD1 matches 8 bases. After removal of 6 bases from V and 3 bases from J, the junction contained 3 bases not matched to a gene. Germline loops: CDR1 MNHEY, CDR2 SMNVEV (reference sequence). This CDR3 has 13 residues. The CDR3 region is CASSLTGDYGYTF. In nucleotides, the CDR3 is TGTGCCAGCAGCCTGACAGGGGACTATGGCTACACCTTC.

The chain links TRBV6-2 or TRBV6-3 to TRBJ1-2, with TRBD1 matching 7 bases. This CDR3 is built from 14 residues. Per the germline V gene, CDR1 is MNHEY and CDR2 is SVGEGT. V lost 5 bases and J lost 7; bases outside the gene matches: 10. The chain's CDR3 is CASSDAGGVGGYTF. The DNA of the CDR3 is TGTGCCAGCAGTGACGCAGGGGGAGTAGGTGGCTACACCTTC.

The chain joins TRBV7-8 to TRBJ2-3; weak D call: TRBD2 (6 bases). CDR3 length equals 15 residues. V was clipped by 1 base and J by 2 bases, with 10 bases between them. CDR1 and CDR2 from the germline V gene are SGHVS and FQNEAQ. The CDR3 DNA follows: TGTGCCAGCAGCTTAGGGGACTTCAACACAGATACGCAGTATTTT. Its translation is CASSLGDFNTDTQYF.

As DNA, the CDR3 is TGTGCCAGCAGCTTACAGGGGAGGGTAACTAATGAAAAACTGTTTTTT. Translation gives CASSLQGRVTNEKLFF. This chain uses TRBV7-8 with TRBJ1-4; D may be TRBD1 (6 bases). The germline V and J ends were trimmed by 2 bases and 1 base, with 11 bases remaining between them. CDR3 size: 16 residues. Germline values: CDR1 SGHVS, CDR2 FQNEAQ.

The V and J genes are TRBV11-2 and TRBJ1-4; tentatively, D is TRBD1 (6 bases). The CDR3 spans 14 residues. Per the germline V gene, CDR1 is SGHAT and CDR2 is FQNNGV. Deletions cut 4 bases from V and 0 bases from J, with 6 bases between. The DNA for the CDR3 is TGTGCCAGCAGCTGGGACACAACTAATGAAAAACTGTTTTTT. It yields the protein CASSWDTTNEKLFF.

CDR3 coding DNA: TGTGCCAGCAGCTTCGGGGGGGAGTCTAACTATGGCTACACCTTC. The encoded protein is CASSFGGESNYGYTF. The V and J genes are TRBV5-4 and TRBJ1-2, with D tentatively TRBD1 (5 bases). The CDR3 covers 15 residues. Germline assignment: CDR1 SGHNT and CDR2 YYREEE (reference sequence). Trimming pared 2 bases from V and 0 bases from J, leaving 11 bases between.

CDR3 DNA: TGTGCCAGCACCGAGGGACAGGGGGCCTATGGCTACACCTTC. As protein: CASTEGQGAYGYTF. V usage is TRBV7-9 and J usage is TRBJ1-2; TRBD1 aligns across 12 bases. Per germline, CDR1 SEHNR and CDR2 FQNEAQ (reference sequence). This CDR3 is 14 amino acids long. V shed 7 bases, J shed 4 bases, and the junction held 4 bases outside the gene matches.

The rearrangement joins TRBV13 to TRBJ2-3; 9 bases match TRBD1. The CDR3 sequence is 16 residues long. The J segment lost 2 bases and the V segment lost 4 bases, leaving 7 bases of the junction unmatched. Germline-derived CDR1 and CDR2 are PRHDT and FYEKMQ (reference sequence). In nucleotides, the CDR3 is TGTGCCAGCAGCTCGAGACGGGACAGGGTCACAGATACGCAGTATTTT. Its translation is CASSSRRDRVTDTQYF.

The chain couples TRBV4-1 to TRBJ2-5, with D possibly TRBD1 on 6 matching bases. Trimming cost V 1 base and J 3 bases, with 27 bases left between them. CDR1 is MGHRA and CDR2 is YSYEKL in the germline V gene. The CDR3 contains 20 residues. As DNA, the CDR3 is TGCGCCAGCAGCCAAGTCCTCCTCGGACAGAGGATCGGGGATAAAGAGACCCAGTACTTC. This codes for CASSQVLLGQRIGDKETQYF.

CDR3 sequence (DNA): TGTGCCAGCAGTCCAACAGTTGAGGGAAACATTCAGTACTTC. Translated, it gives CASSPTVEGNIQYF. The gene calls are TRBV6-2 or TRBV6-3 and TRBJ2-4; D is possibly TRBD2 (5 bases). V was shortened by 5 bases and J by 6 bases, with 14 bases between the two germline ends. Germline V gives CDR1 MNHEY, CDR2 SVGEGT. CDR3 length: 14 amino acids.

V and J are TRBV19 and TRBJ1-5, with D perhaps TRBD1 (6 bases). The CDR3 has 15 amino acids. V gave up 7 bases and J gave up 6 bases, with 19 bases separating them. Germline values: CDR1 LNHDA, CDR2 SQIVND (reference sequence). This CDR3 is CASNPGTPGVQPQHF. The CDR3 nucleotides are TGTGCCAGTAACCCCGGGACACCCGGGGTTCAGCCCCAGCATTTT.

The V gene is TRBV7-2, the J gene TRBJ2-7; possible D gene TRBD1, 6 bases. This CDR3 is 15 amino acids long. The V end lost 5 bases, the J end lost 3 bases, and 17 bases lay between the germline ends. Looked up from germline, CDR1 is SGHTA and CDR2 is FQGNSA. This CDR3 is CASSLAGGSVYEQYF. The CDR3 DNA sequence: TGTGCCAGCAGCCTCGCTGGGGGCTCGGTCTACGAGCAGTACTTC.

The rearrangement links TRBV5-1 to TRBJ2-2, with 9 bases matching TRBD1. This CDR3 has 16 amino acids. The V segment lost 4 bases and the J segment 2 bases; nucleotides outside the gene matches: 6. The germline V gene encodes CDR1 SGHRS and CDR2 YFSETQ. The DNA of the CDR3 is TGCGCCAGCAGCCCTGGACAGGGGCTCAACACCGGGGAGCTGTTTTTT. Translation gives CASSPGQGLNTGELFF.

The V call is TRBV10-3, the J call TRBJ2-7; tentatively, D is TRBD1 (6 bases). The V end lost 0 bases, the J end lost 4 bases, and 13 bases lay between the germline ends. Per the germline V gene, CDR1 is ENHRY and CDR2 is SYGVKD. This CDR3 has 15 residues. This CDR3 is CAISESFEQGYEQYF. CDR3 coding DNA: TGTGCCATCAGTGAGTCTTTCGAACAGGGTTACGAGCAGTACTTC.

The chain links TRBV10-1 to TRBJ1-4; TRBD1 is a possible D gene (5 bases). The CDR3 totals 16 residues. Looked up from germline, CDR1 is WNHNN and CDR2 is SYGVQD (reference sequence). Trimming shortened V by 6 bases and J by 4 bases, and 18 bases separated the two germline ends. CDR3 residues: CASSLRQRICNEKLFF. CDR3 nucleotide sequence: TGCGCCAGCAGCCTGAGACAGCGTATTTGTAATGAAAAACTGTTTTTT.

CDR3 protein: CASSQEQQMNYGYTF. CDR3 nucleotides: TGCGCCAGCAGCCAAGAGCAACAGATGAACTATGGCTACACCTTC. The rearrangement joins TRBV4-3 to TRBJ1-2; D ambiguous. The germline V gene has CDR1 LGHNA and CDR2 YSLEER. This CDR3 comprises 15 residues. With 0 bases removed from V and 2 bases from J, the gap between germline ends came to 10 bases.

The chain combines TRBV11-3 with TRBJ1-4, with 9 nucleotides matching TRBD1. The CDR3 is made up of 15 amino acids. Per the germline V gene, CDR1 is SGHNT and CDR2 is YENEEA. With V trimmed by 5 bases and J by 8 bases, 9 bases remained unmatched. The CDR3 DNA follows: TGTGCCAGCAGCCAGGCCGGGACAGGGTACGAAAAACTGTTTTTT. Residues: CASSQAGTGYEKLFF.

This CDR3 reads CASSLVTGLFGDEQYF. CDR3 bases: TGTGCCAGCAGCTTAGTGACAGGGCTTTTCGGGGACGAGCAGTACTTC. J is TRBJ2-7 and V is TRBV7-2, with TRBD1 identical over 7 bases. The CDR3 sequence is 16 residues long. The V segment lost 1 base and the J segment 5 bases; nucleotides outside the gene matches: 11. Germline assignment: CDR1 SGHTA and CDR2 FQGNSA.

In the case of this clone: A junction end diverges from the germline sequence, so it may reflect a read error. The chain employs TRBV6-1 and TRBJ1-5, with D perhaps matching TRBD1 (6 bases). CDR1 MNHNS and CDR2 SASEGT come from the germline V gene. This CDR3 has 14 amino acids. CDR3 protein: CASSEAGTHQPQHF. In nucleotides, the CDR3 is TGTGCCAGCAGCGAAGCCGGGACACATCAGCCCCAGCATTTT.

This clone was detected a few times. This chain connects TRBV30 to TRBJ1-5; TRBD1 matches at 7 bases. The CDR3 runs to 13 residues. Trimming at V came to 3 bases and at J to 9 bases, leaving 8 bases not matched to a gene. Germline assignment: CDR1 GTSNPN and CDR2 SVGIG (reference sequence). This CDR3 is CAWSDKTGRPQHF. In DNA form, the CDR3 reads TGTGCCTGGAGCGATAAGACAGGGAGGCCCCAGCATTTT.

This clone was seen a handful of times. V usage is TRBV7-2 and J usage is TRBJ1-2; 8 nucleotides agree with TRBD1. The CDR3 runs to 14 residues. Germline assignment: CDR1 SGHTA and CDR2 FQGNSA. Unmatched junction bases numbered 6, after V lost 5 bases and J lost 4 bases. CDR3 coding DNA: TGTGCCAGCAGCGACGATACAGGGGGCTATGGCTACACCTTC. Protein: CASSDDTGGYGYTF.

This clone has just one count. The chain couples TRBV9 to TRBJ1-3; D ambiguous. This CDR3 is 13 amino acids long. Germline V gene lookup returns CDR1 SGDLS and CDR2 YYNGEE. Trimming pared 1 base from V and 4 bases from J, leaving 6 bases between. CDR3 residues: CASSVTLGNTIYF. Written as DNA, the CDR3 is TGTGCCAGCAGCGTAACTCTGGGAAACACCATATATTTT.